The 11 T cell receptor beta chains below were found in one sample sequenced in a study of cytomegalovirus exposure and HLA in healthy donors (dated 2017 in TCRdb). Library prep was done by the immunoSEQ multiplex PCR assay. TCRdb stores this immuneACCESS table with in-frame sequences only. Part of the clones is absent; in the studies checked, under half of the shortfall reflects unresolved V genes, and no reason is known for the rest. Present in this sample are 250,000 to 400,000 clones, about 90% of which were seen just once. About 1.2% of the sample is in the top ten clones. The sequenced material came from PBMCs. The receptors shown here come from a woman aged 25 to 39 in good health and CMV-seropositive.

This chain connects TRBV18 to TRBJ2-2; a possible D gene is TRBD1 (5 bases). Trimming took 6 bases from V and 2 from J, leaving 16 bases between them. Germline-derived CDR1 and CDR2 are KGHSH and LQKENI. The CDR3 covers 16 residues. DNA for the CDR3: TGTGCCAGCTCTCGCAGGGTTGCCACCAACACCGGGGAGCTGTTTTTT. Translating gives CASSRRVATNTGELFF. Full variable domain (outside the CDR3, taken from reference TRBV18 and TRBJ2-2): NAGVMQNPRHLVRRRGQEARLRCSPMKGHSHVYWYRQLPEEGLKFMVYLQKENIIDESGMPKERFSAEFPKEGPSILRIQQVVRGDSAAYFCASSRRVATNTGELFFGEGSRLTVL.

The genes are TRBV30 and TRBJ1-2; D is unclear. Germline loops: CDR1 GTSNPN, CDR2 SVGIG (reference sequence). Trimming shortened V by 0 bases and J by 6 bases, and 14 bases separated the two germline ends. The CDR3 spans 14 residues. CDR3 protein: CAWSVVTLWDGYTF. CDR3 in DNA: TGTGCCTGGAGTGTGGTGACCCTCTGGGATGGCTACACCTTC.

The J gene is TRBJ1-1, the V gene TRBV18; weak D call: TRBD1 (6 bases). The germline CDR1 and CDR2 sequences are KGHSH and LQKENI. Trimming left V 5 bases short and J 3 bases short, with 13 bases between. The CDR3 runs 14 residues. The CDR3 loop is CASSVRGGDTEAFF. The DNA for the CDR3 is TGTGCCAGCTCAGTCAGGGGAGGGGACACTGAAGCTTTCTTT.

In this sample, this clone turned up once. The V call is TRBV28, the J call TRBJ1-6; D might be TRBD1 (5 bases). The CDR3 has 12 residues. The ends were cut back, 6 bases at V and 10 bases at J, with 10 bases in the middle. Per the germline V gene, CDR1 is MDHEN and CDR2 is SYDVKM. CDR3 in DNA: TGTGCCAGCAGCTCCGACAGCTCACCCCTCCACTTT. This codes for CASSSDSSPLHF.

This clone was counted a few times. The chain combines TRBV30 with TRBJ1-5, with D tentatively TRBD1 (5 bases). Looked up from germline, CDR1 is GTSNPN and CDR2 is SVGIG (reference sequence). The CDR3 runs 15 residues. V lost 0 bases and J 6 bases, leaving 15 bases between the germline ends. This chain's CDR3 is CAWSVRRGTRQPQHF. The CDR3, as DNA: TGTGCCTGGAGTGTACGAAGGGGTACTCGTCAGCCCCAGCATTTT.

V usage is TRBV5-6 and J usage is TRBJ1-1; D remains ambiguous. The CDR3 loop spans 14 amino acids. Between the trimmed V and J ends, which lost 0 bases and 3 bases, there was a span of 9 bases. Germline V gene data show CDR1 as SGHDT and CDR2 as YYEEEE. CDR3 coding DNA: TGTGCCAGCAGCTTGGGGGTGGGAGACACTGAAGCTTTCTTT. Its translation is CASSLGVGDTEAFF.

The chain couples TRBV18 to TRBJ2-1, with 8 positions matching TRBD1. V shed 3 bases, J shed 0 bases, and the junction held 7 bases outside the gene matches. The CDR3 length is 17 residues. The germline V gene encodes CDR1 KGHSH and CDR2 LQKENI. The CDR3 spells CASSPGVTGDSYNEQFF. As DNA, the CDR3 is TGTGCCAGCTCACCTGGAGTGACAGGGGACTCCTACAATGAGCAGTTCTTC.

V is TRBV10-1 and J is TRBJ1-6, with TRBD1 matching over 7 bases. The V and J ends lost 5 bases and 3 bases, in that order; junction bases with no gene match: 7. Germline CDR1 reads WNHNN; CDR2 reads SYGVQD (reference sequence). This CDR3 has 16 amino acids. CDR3 loop: CASSKDRLIYNSPLHF. CDR3 coding DNA: TGCGCCAGCAGTAAGGACAGGCTGATCTATAATTCACCCCTCCACTTT.

The chain couples TRBV5-4 to TRBJ1-2; TRBD1 is a possible D gene (5 bases). CDR1 and CDR2 from the germline V gene are SGHNT and YYREEE (reference sequence). The CDR3 totals 17 residues. The V end lost 2 bases, the J end lost 2 bases, and 19 bases lay between the germline ends. The CDR3 loop reads CASSFRGGTKRNYGYTF. The DNA of the CDR3 is TGTGCCAGCAGCTTTCGGGGGGGAACGAAGCGGAACTATGGCTACACCTTC.

This clone showed up just once. The chain carries TRBV7-3 and TRBJ1-5; 8 positions match TRBD1. The germline V gene has CDR1 SGHTA and CDR2 FQGTGA. After removal of 5 bases from V and 5 bases from J, the junction contained 14 bases not matched to a gene. This CDR3 comprises 17 residues. The CDR3 sequence is CASSGLGQGISDQPQHF. Written as DNA, the CDR3 is TGTGCCAGCAGCGGCCTAGGACAGGGTATATCGGATCAGCCCCAGCATTTT.

The rearrangement joins TRBV30 to TRBJ1-3; 7 bases match TRBD1. CDR1 GTSNPN and CDR2 SVGIG come from the germline V gene (reference sequence). Trimming at V came to 1 base and at J to 0 bases, leaving 6 bases not matched to a gene. The CDR3 has 16 residues. CDR3 in DNA: TGTGCCTGGAGTGCCAACAGGGGCGGCTCTGGAAACACCATATATTTT. The encoded protein is CAWSANRGGSGNTIYF.